This T cell receptor (beta chain) came from a study of monozygotic twins with inflammatory bowel disease. The CDR3 runs to 14 residues. Per germline, CDR1 KGHSH and CDR2 LQKENI. TCRdb re-called the 5' RACE reads; one entry per CDR3 protein, DNA not given. The sample's table shows approximately 380,000 distinct CDR3 sequences. The TCR originated in a human donor with ulcerative colitis or Crohn's disease, or a healthy co-twin of an affected twin (not recorded which). The chain recombines TRBV18 with TRBJ1-2; with no DNA, the TCRdb D assignment of TRBD1 cannot be verified. Sequencing was performed on blood. The CDR3 region is CASSPRDSSYGYTF. Variable domain in full (rest from reference TRBV18 and TRBJ1-2): NAGVMQNPRHLVRRRGQEARLRCSPMKGHSHVYWYRQLPEEGLKFMVYLQKENIIDESGMPKERFSAEFPKEGPSILRIQQVVRGDSAAYFCASSPRDSSYGYTFGSGTRLTVV.